The 13 T cell receptor beta chains presented below share a single source sample, sequenced in a study of radiotherapy plus CTLA-4 blockade in lung cancer. Data came from immunoSEQ multiplex PCR; TCRdb stores just in-frame clones and leaves some out. The table has about 88,000 clones, 72% seen once. Sequencing was performed on peripheral blood, taken from a patient treated with radiotherapy plus ipilimumab. The receptors were gathered from a human donor with non-small cell lung cancer that progressed on radiotherapy plus ipilimumab.

The chain combines TRBV9 with TRBJ2-5; D perhaps matches TRBD1 (5 bases). V lost 3 bases, J lost 3 bases, and 12 bases lay in between. Germline V lookup: CDR1 SGDLS, CDR2 YYNGEE. This CDR3 has 14 amino acids. In DNA, the CDR3 is TGTGCCAGCAGCGGCCCTGACAGAAAAGAGACCCAGTACTTC. Translating it yields CASSGPDRKETQYF.

This clone has more than one count but fewer than ten. The genes are TRBV5-5 and TRBJ2-1, with TRBD1 identical over 8 bases. This CDR3 has 16 residues. V trimming: 0 bases; J trimming: 5 bases; junction bases outside the gene matches: 7. Germline V gives CDR1 SGHKS, CDR2 YYEKEE (reference sequence). The chain's CDR3 is CASSLGTGPADNEQFF. CDR3 sequence (DNA): TGTGCCAGCAGCTTGGGGACAGGGCCGGCGGACAATGAGCAGTTCTTC. Full variable domain (missing parts from reference TRBV5-5 and TRBJ2-1): DAGVTQSPTHLIKTRGQQVTLRCSPISGHKSVSWYQQVLGQGPQFIFQYYEKEERGRGNFPDRFSARQFPNYSSELNVNALLLGDSALYLCASSLGTGPADNEQFFGPGTRLTVL.

J is TRBJ1-1 and V is TRBV4-2, with D hard to call. Germline lookup yields CDR1 LGHNA and CDR2 YNFKEQ. The CDR3 has 14 amino acids. V lost 2 bases and J 6 bases, leaving 13 bases between the germline ends. Here the CDR3 DNA reads TGTGCCAGCAGCCAAAACCAGAGGATGCCTGAAGCTTTCTTT. Translated, it gives CASSQNQRMPEAFF.

This sequence joins TRBV7-9 and TRBJ2-3, with TRBD2 identical over 7 bases. Trimming took 4 bases from V and 4 from J; bases not matched to a gene: 5. Per the germline V gene, CDR1 is SEHNR and CDR2 is FQNEAQ (reference sequence). There are 14 residues in the CDR3. The CDR3 is CASSSRLAADTQYF. CDR3 nucleotides: TGTGCCAGCAGCTCCCGACTAGCTGCAGATACGCAGTATTTT. The whole variable domain, filled in from reference TRBV7-9 and TRBJ2-3, reads DTGVSQNPRHKITKRGQNVTFRCDPISEHNRLYWYRQTLGQGPEFLTYFQNEAQLEKSRLLSDRFSAERPKGSFSTLEIQRTEQGDSAMYLCASSSRLAADTQYFGPGTRLTVL.

This clone was counted a few times. J is TRBJ2-1 and V is TRBV5-1; TRBD2 might be the D (5 bases). The CDR3 spans 12 residues. The V gene's germline CDR1 is SGHRS and CDR2 YFSETQ. The V and J ends lost 3 bases and 5 bases respectively, with 6 bases between them. This CDR3 is CASSWGDNEQFF. CDR3 nucleotides: TGCGCCAGCAGCTGGGGAGACAATGAGCAGTTCTTC.

The rearrangement links TRBV11-2 to TRBJ2-5; 10 bases are shared with TRBD1. CDR1 SGHAT and CDR2 FQNNGV come from the germline V gene. CDR3 length equals 14 residues. Trimming at V came to 4 bases and at J to 3 bases, leaving 2 bases not matched to a gene. CDR3 sequence: CASSWGQGKETQYF. In DNA form, the CDR3 reads TGTGCCAGCAGCTGGGGACAGGGGAAAGAGACCCAGTACTTC.

The sample holds a few counts of this clone. This chain connects TRBV10-1 to TRBJ2-2; D uncertain. The germline V and J ends were trimmed by 0 bases and 4 bases, with 6 bases remaining between them. The length of the CDR3 is 14 residues. The germline gives CDR1 WNHNN, CDR2 SYGVQD (reference sequence). The CDR3 loop reads CASSESRGTGELFF. CDR3 DNA: TGCGCCAGCAGTGAGTCTAGAGGCACCGGGGAGCTGTTTTTT.

The chain employs TRBV10-3 and TRBJ2-3, with D unclear. The CDR3 runs to 15 residues. The germline V and J ends were trimmed by 7 bases and 0 bases, with 14 bases remaining between them. Per the germline V gene, CDR1 is ENHRY and CDR2 is SYGVKD. CDR3: CAINPTRSSTDTQYF. The CDR3 DNA sequence: TGTGCCATCAATCCAACGCGGAGTAGCACAGATACGCAGTATTTT.

J is TRBJ2-5 and V is TRBV5-1; no clear D. The CDR3 has 14 amino acids. The ends were cut back, 3 bases at V and 0 bases at J, with 9 bases in the middle. The V gene's germline CDR1 is SGHRS and CDR2 YFSETQ. The CDR3 loop reads CASSSLSHQETQYF. In nucleotides, the CDR3 is TGCGCCAGCAGCTCCTTAAGTCACCAAGAGACCCAGTACTTC.

The DNA for the CDR3 is TGTGCCAGCTCAGAGCAACAGGGAGAGCAGTACTTC. Protein: CASSEQQGEQYF. The chain links TRBV18 to TRBJ2-5, with D possibly TRBD1 on 6 matching bases. V shed 5 bases and J shed 11 bases, with 15 bases lying between them. The length of the CDR3 is 12 residues. Germline V gene lookup returns CDR1 KGHSH and CDR2 LQKENI.

The chain is built from TRBV4-1 and TRBJ2-7, with a weak D call TRBD2 (6 bases). Germline CDR1 reads MGHRA; CDR2 reads YSYEKL. The V end lost 4 bases, the J end lost 1 base, and 11 bases lay between the germline ends. This CDR3 has 14 residues. The CDR3 spells CASSLRDGSYEQYF. CDR3 sequence (DNA): TGCGCCAGCAGCCTGCGGGACGGTTCCTACGAGCAGTACTTC.

The CDR3 nucleotides read TGCGCCAGCAGCTTGGTGGGGACTAGCGGGGGGAGCACAGATACGCAGTATTTT. Translating it yields CASSLVGTSGGSTDTQYF. V and J are TRBV5-1 and TRBJ2-3, with TRBD2 matching 15 bases. J lost 0 bases, V lost 0 bases, and 2 bases had no gene match. The CDR3 spans 18 residues. The germline V gene encodes CDR1 SGHRS and CDR2 YFSETQ.

V is TRBV2 and J is TRBJ2-3, with D perhaps matching TRBD1 (5 bases). V lost 2 bases to trimming and J lost 8 bases, with 17 bases between them. Germline V gene sequence: CDR1 SNHLY, CDR2 FYNNEI. CDR3 length equals 15 residues. Here the CDR3 reads CASSETFQGSGTQYF. CDR3 nucleotide sequence: TGTGCCAGCAGTGAAACGTTCCAGGGATCTGGTACGCAGTATTTT. Looking up the rest from reference TRBV2 and TRBJ2-3 gives the full variable domain: EPEVTQTPSHQVTQMGQEVILRCVPISNHLYFYWYRQILGQKVEFLVSFYNNEISEKSEIFDDQFSVERPDGSNFTLKIRSTKLEDSAMYFCASSETFQGSGTQYFGPGTRLTVL.